Following are 6 T cell receptor beta chains from one sample sequenced in a study of molecular identifiers for immune sequencing clone quantification. From the PCR reads, TCRdb called clonotypes with MiXCR, one entry per CDR3 protein. Of roughly 630,000 distinct CDR3 sequences in the sample, approximately 24% were seen once. Sequencing used naive CD8+ T cells from blood, with Jurkat cell RNA spiked in. The sample's subset: FACS-sorted CD8+CD4-CCR7+CD45RA+ naive T cells. Receptors were obtained from a human donor in good health. Some libraries in this study had Jurkat cell RNA spiked in.

A note on this clonotype: No conserved phenylalanine or tryptophan is present at the end of the CDR3, so a read error is the likely explanation. CDR3 in amino acids: CASSETGGNTEAFL. CDR3 coding DNA: TGTGCCAGCAGTGAGACAGGGGGAAACACTGAAGCTTTCCTT. This chain uses TRBV6-4 with TRBJ1-1; TRBD1 matches at 9 bases. J gave up 2 bases and V 3 bases, and 1 base lay outside the gene matches. The CDR3 contains 14 residues. From germline, CDR1 is MRHNA and CDR2 SNTAGT.

This clonotype was picked up a small number of times. This chain uses TRBV19 with TRBJ2-2; TRBD1 might be the D (5 bases). Germline V gene data show CDR1 as LNHDA and CDR2 as SQIVND (reference sequence). The V end was cut by 7 bases, the J end by 7 bases, with 13 bases between. The CDR3 sequence is 13 residues long. The CDR3 sequence is CASTKGLNGELFF. In nucleotides, the CDR3 is TGTGCCAGTACGAAGGGGTTGAACGGGGAGCTGTTTTTT.

The rearrangement joins TRBV19 to TRBJ1-2; tentative D call: TRBD1 (5 bases). CDR1 LNHDA and CDR2 SQIVND come from the germline V gene (reference sequence). Between the trimmed V and J ends, which lost 9 bases and 0 bases, there was a span of 17 bases. CDR3 size: 15 residues. The CDR3 sequence: CARGARTGTNYGYTF. The CDR3 DNA reads TGTGCCAGAGGGGCAAGGACGGGTACTAACTATGGCTACACCTTC.

The chain couples TRBV12-3 or TRBV12-4 to TRBJ2-1, with 11 positions matching TRBD2. V shed 3 bases and J 2 bases; nucleotides not matched to a gene: 12. This CDR3 region has 19 residues. In DNA form, the CDR3 reads TGTGCCAGCAGTTTTGAACTAGCGGGGGCCCCACGCCCCTACAATGAGCAGTTCTTC. It encodes CASSFELAGAPRPYNEQFF.

There are a few counts of this clonotype. This chain connects TRBV5-6 to TRBJ2-7; D is unresolved. CDR1 and CDR2 (germline): SGHDT, YYEEEE. V was trimmed by 3 bases and J by 7 bases, leaving 11 bases between them. This CDR3 has 12 amino acids. The CDR3 bases are TGTGCCAGCAGCTCGATTCCTCCTGAGCAGTACTTC. Amino acid sequence: CASSSIPPEQYF.

As to this clonotype: A read error is possible here, since a much larger clone lies one base away. The chain joins TRBV28 to TRBJ2-3, with a possible D match to TRBD2 (6 bases). Trimming stripped 5 bases from V and 0 bases from J, with 18 bases between. CDR1 is MDHEN, CDR2 SYDVKM, per germline. The CDR3 covers 17 residues. For the CDR3, the DNA is TGTGCCAGCAGTACGAGTAGCGGATCCATTAGCACAGATACGCAGTATTTT. This encodes CASSTSSGSISTDTQYF.